The 11 T cell receptor beta chains listed next were all sequenced from one sample in a study of OX40 agonist ivuxolimab in advanced cancers. Clones were read by immunoSEQ multiplex PCR, and TCRdb kept only the in-frame ones, dropping some. The table records tens of thousands of clones, about 90% of them present only once. The source material was CD4+ or CD8+ T cells sorted from blood, sampled in a trial of the OX40 agonist ivuxolimab. The source of these receptors is an adult with an advanced solid tumor such as melanoma, head and neck, liver or kidney cancer.

The chain uses TRBV11-2 and TRBJ1-5; maybe TRBD1 (5 bases). This CDR3 region has 14 residues. V lost 0 bases and J lost 4, with 7 bases in between. Looked up from germline, CDR1 is SGHAT and CDR2 is FQNNGV. The CDR3 DNA sequence: TGTGCCAGCAGCTTAGACGGGGGTAATCAGCCCCAGCATTTT. Its translation is CASSLDGGNQPQHF.

This sequence joins TRBV4-1 and TRBJ2-3, with unresolved D. The CDR3 length is 17 residues. Germline CDR1 MGHRA, CDR2 YSYEKL. Trimming removed 2 bases from V and 0 bases from J, with 15 bases in between. The CDR3 sequence: CASSQRVGPRSTDTQYF. The CDR3 DNA reads as TGCGCCAGCAGCCAACGGGTAGGGCCCCGTAGCACAGATACGCAGTATTTT.

The chain recombines TRBV29-1 with TRBJ2-1, with 7 bases identical to TRBD2. J lost 8 bases, V lost 4 bases, and 11 bases had no gene match. Germline lookup yields CDR1 SQVTM and CDR2 ANQGSEA. There are 14 residues in the CDR3. CDR3 in DNA: TGCAGCGTTGCTATCGGCGGGAGCTCACATGAGCAGTTCTTC. This translates into CSVAIGGSSHEQFF.

The chain couples TRBV9 to TRBJ2-3; 7 bases match TRBD2. The V segment lost 1 base and the J segment 5 bases; nucleotides outside the gene matches: 10. CDR1 and CDR2 from the germline V gene are SGDLS and YYNGEE. CDR3 length: 16 amino acids. The CDR3 sequence: CASSVKGLAGVDTQYF. In DNA form, the CDR3 reads TGTGCCAGCAGCGTAAAGGGACTCGCGGGAGTAGATACGCAGTATTTT.

V gene TRBV25-1 combines with J gene TRBJ2-3; D is possibly TRBD1 or TRBD2 (5 bases each). Trimming removed 1 base at V and 5 bases at J, with 13 bases between. The CDR3 loop spans 15 amino acids. The germline V gene has CDR1 MGHDK and CDR2 SYGVNS. The CDR3 protein is CASSESGAGQDTQYF. CDR3 coding DNA: TGTGCCAGCAGTGAATCCGGGGCAGGGCAAGATACGCAGTATTTT.

The chain has TRBV10-1 and TRBJ2-1; 9 bases map to TRBD2. Looked up from germline, CDR1 is WNHNN and CDR2 is SYGVQD (reference sequence). The CDR3 has 15 amino acids. The V and J ends lost 3 bases and 2 bases, in that order; junction bases with no gene match: 2. The CDR3 nucleotides read TGCGCCAGCAGTGAAGGGACTAGCCCCTACAATGAGCAGTTCTTC. This encodes CASSEGTSPYNEQFF.

V is TRBV4-1 and J is TRBJ1-5; D gene uncertain. The CDR3 runs 16 residues. Germline lookup yields CDR1 MGHRA and CDR2 YSYEKL. The ends were cut back, 4 bases at V and 2 bases at J, with 15 bases in the middle. The CDR3 here is CASSLGLGSGNQPQHF. CDR3 DNA sequence: TGCGCCAGCAGCCTGGGTCTTGGCAGCGGCAATCAGCCCCAGCATTTT.

The rearrangement joins TRBV28 to TRBJ2-7; 8 nucleotides align to TRBD2. Germline V lookup: CDR1 MDHEN, CDR2 SYDVKM. CDR3 length: 14 amino acids. The ends lost 3 bases at V and 4 bases at J; junction bases unmatched: 5. The CDR3 here is CASSLVREGYEQYF. The CDR3 bases are TGTGCCAGCAGTTTGGTTCGGGAGGGGTACGAGCAGTACTTC.

The rearrangement links TRBV5-1 to TRBJ1-4; D uncertain. V lost 2 bases, J lost 7 bases, and 15 bases lay in between. This CDR3 has 15 residues. Germline CDR1 SGHRS, CDR2 YFSETQ. This chain's CDR3 is CASSLSSRTGEKLFF. The CDR3 coding sequence is TGCGCCAGCAGCTTAAGTTCCAGAACGGGTGAAAAACTGTTTTTT.

The rearrangement uses TRBV7-9 and TRBJ1-1; no clear D. V was pared by 2 bases and J by 6 bases, with 7 bases between. The CDR3 covers 12 residues. CDR1 and CDR2 from the germline V gene are SEHNR and FQNEAQ (reference sequence). CDR3 bases: TGTGCCAGCAGCTTATGGAGGTCTGAAGCTTTCTTT. Protein product: CASSLWRSEAFF.

Of note for this clone: The same CDR3 arises from other DNA sequences in this sample as well. The V and J genes are TRBV4-1 and TRBJ1-4, with D tentatively TRBD1 (5 bases). V was shortened by 8 bases and J by 0 bases, with 16 bases between the two germline ends. CDR1 and CDR2 (germline): MGHRA, YSYEKL. CDR3 length: 16 amino acids. The CDR3: CASVGDPLSTNEKLFF. For the CDR3, the DNA is TGCGCCAGCGTTGGGGACCCCTTATCAACTAATGAAAAACTGTTTTTT.